Each of the 16 T cell receptor beta chains below was sequenced from the same sample in a study of tissue T cells after allogeneic stem cell transplantation. Regarding time point: mouse harvest day 7 after allogeneic transplant. The graft held 10^6 splenic CD5+ T cells and 10^7 T-cell-depleted bone marrow cells. Generated by immunoSEQ multiplex PCR, the TCRdb table keeps only in-frame clones and is missing some. The table includes about 4,200 clones, roughly half detected once. The specimen sequenced was lymph node tissue. These receptors were obtained from a female BALB/c mouse given C57BL/6 T cells with graft-versus-host disease after an allogeneic hematopoietic cell transplant.

This clone was counted a few times. Gene and germline names: mouse. The read terminates 1 residue before the CDR3 end, so the remaining end is supplied by the germline J gene. V usage is TRBV3 and J usage is TRBJ2-3; D is unresolved. The CDR3 is 14 residues long. V was shortened by 5 bases and J by 0 bases, with 9 bases between the two germline ends. Germline CDR1 reads SNHLY; CDR2 reads FYNGKV (reference sequence). The CDR3 DNA, read in part, is TGTGCCAGCAGCCCCTGGAATAGTGCAGAAACGCTGTAT. Its translation: CASSPWNSAETLY. The complete CDR3 protein is CASSPWNSAETLYF.

For this clone: Germline and genes here are mouse. Read sequence stops 1 residue before the CDR3 end, and the germline J gene provides the missing end. The V and J genes are TRBV3 and TRBJ1-1; possibly TRBD1 for D (6 bases). Trimming shortened V by 5 bases and J by 0 bases, and 10 bases separated the two germline ends. The CDR3 extends over 14 amino acids. The V gene's germline CDR1 is SNHLY and CDR2 FYNGKV (reference sequence). CDR3 region: CASSQGQSNTEVFF. The covered CDR3 bases are TGTGCCAGCAGCCAGGGACAATCAAACACAGAAGTCTTC.

A note on this clone: All gene names here are mouse names. The sequence runs out 1 residue before the end of the CDR3; the remainder is reconstructed from the germline J gene. The genes are TRBV26 and TRBJ2-3, with a tentative D call TRBD2 (5 bases). The V and J ends lost 0 bases and 1 base respectively, with 8 bases between them. Germline V gene sequence: CDR1 KGHPV, CDR2 FQNQEV (reference sequence). The CDR3 spans 15 residues. The CDR3 region is CASSLSSWGAETLYF. The CDR3 bases that were read are TGTGCCAGCAGTCTGTCGAGCTGGGGTGCAGAAACGCTGTAT.

Worth noting for this clone: Each gene name is a mouse one. Read sequence stops 1 residue before the CDR3 end, and the germline J gene provides the missing end. The rearrangement links TRBV26 to TRBJ1-1, with D possibly matching TRBD1 (6 bases). V was pared by 4 bases and J by 4 bases, with 10 bases between. Germline V gives CDR1 KGHPV, CDR2 FQNQEV (reference sequence). This CDR3 has 13 amino acids. The sequenced part of the CDR3 DNA is TGTGCCAGCAGTCCTGGGACACGCACAGAAGTCTTC. It codes for CASSPGTRTEVF. The whole CDR3 protein is CASSPGTRTEVFF.

This clone has a handful of counts. Germline and genes: mouse. With the read ending 1 residue before the CDR3 end, the germline J gene is used to fill in that end. The rearrangement links TRBV26 to TRBJ1-2, with TRBD1 as a possible D gene (6 bases). This CDR3 contains 14 residues. V lost 4 bases and J 2 bases, leaving 11 bases between the germline ends. Germline V gives CDR1 KGHPV, CDR2 FQNQEV (reference sequence). The part of the CDR3 DNA that was read is TGTGCCAGCAGTCGGGGGCAGAGGAACTCCGACTACACC. It yields the protein CASSRGQRNSDYT. The whole CDR3 is CASSRGQRNSDYTF.

For this clone: These gene names are mouse names. With the read ending 1 residue before the CDR3 end, the germline J gene is used to fill in that end. The rearrangement uses TRBV26 and TRBJ1-1, with 7 nucleotides matching TRBD1. This CDR3 contains 14 residues. Germline lookup yields CDR1 KGHPV and CDR2 FQNQEV (reference sequence). V gave up 3 bases and J gave up 4 bases; unmatched junction bases: 5. The CDR3 protein is CASSLRQGGTEVFF. The covered CDR3 bases are TGTGCCAGCAGTCTAAGACAGGGAGGCACAGAAGTCTTC.

This clone was counted between two and nine times. Genes and germline are mouse. The missing CDR3 end, 1 residue past where the read stops, is filled in from the germline J gene. The chain has TRBV3 and TRBJ1-3; D gene ambiguous. The CDR3 extends over 15 amino acids. The V gene lost 1 base and the J gene lost 0 bases, with 7 bases spanning the gap. The germline CDR1 and CDR2 sequences are SNHLY and FYNGKV (reference sequence). CDR3 protein: CASSLERASGNTLYF. Incomplete CDR3 DNA: TGTGCCAGCAGCTTAGAACGGGCTTCTGGAAATACGCTCTAT.

For this clone: Mouse germline and gene names are used. The DNA ends 1 residue before the CDR3 does, and the rest of the CDR3 is filled in from the germline J gene. The rearrangement links TRBV3 to TRBJ1-3; D remains ambiguous. V was shortened by 1 base and J by 3 bases, with 1 base between the two germline ends. CDR3 length: 12 amino acids. Per the germline V gene, CDR1 is SNHLY and CDR2 is FYNGKV (reference sequence). Partial CDR3 DNA: TGTGCCAGCAGCTTAGTTGGAAATACGCTCTAT. Translated, it gives CASSLVGNTLY. In full, the CDR3 reads CASSLVGNTLYF.

As to this clone: Genes here carry mouse names. From the germline J gene comes the end of the CDR3, since the read stops 1 residue before it. The V call is TRBV26, the J call TRBJ1-1; 7 nucleotides align to TRBD1. Germline CDR1 is KGHPV and CDR2 is FQNQEV (reference sequence). Trimming removed 2 bases from V and 4 bases from J; junction bases left unmatched: 4. This CDR3 contains 14 residues. CDR3 DNA, as far as it was read: TGTGCCAGCAGTCTGAGGGGGCGCGGCACAGAAGTCTTC. It is translated as CASSLRGRGTEVF. The CDR3, in full, reads CASSLRGRGTEVFF.

To note about this clone: Gene labels here are mouse ones. Incomplete CDR3 DNA: TGTGCCAGCAGTGAGGGACAGGGGGCAGACACCCAGTAC. This encodes CASSEGQGADTQY. The whole CDR3 sequence reads CASSEGQGADTQYF. V is TRBV13-1 and J is TRBJ2-5, with 12 bases that match TRBD1. Read data end 1 residue before the CDR3 end; the end is taken from the germline J gene. V gave up 2 bases and J gave up 5 bases; unmatched junction bases: 0. This CDR3 contains 14 residues. Germline V gives CDR1 NSHNY, CDR2 SYGAGN.

Comment on this clone: The genes are named according to mouse. Sequencing ends 1 residue short of the CDR3 end; the germline J gene provides the rest. The chain joins TRBV13-1 to TRBJ2-5; 11 nucleotides align to TRBD2. Germline V gene sequence: CDR1 NSHNY, CDR2 SYGAGN. This CDR3 spans 15 amino acids. The trim removed 3 bases at V and 3 bases at J, leaving 3 bases unmatched. The CDR3 DNA, read in part, is TGTGCCAGCAGTGCCCGACTGGGGGGGCAAGACACCCAGTAC. This sequence encodes CASSARLGGQDTQY. In full, the CDR3 reads CASSARLGGQDTQYF.

Turning to this clone: The gene names given are mouse names. The sequenced fragment ends 1 residue before the CDR3 boundary, so the rest is inferred from the germline J gene. This sequence joins TRBV26 and TRBJ1-2, with D perhaps matching TRBD1 (6 bases). This CDR3 contains 15 residues. V dropped 6 bases and J dropped 0 bases, with 14 bases sitting between them. Germline values: CDR1 KGHPV, CDR2 FQNQEV (reference sequence). This chain's CDR3 is CASRRPGTSNSDYTF. The sequenced CDR3 bases are TGTGCCAGCAGACGTCCCGGGACATCAAACTCCGACTACACC.

Note on this clone: Germline and genes: mouse. The CDR3 extends 1 residue past the end of the read, so its final part is completed from the germline J gene. The chain joins TRBV15 to TRBJ2-4; D is uncertain. V shed 1 base and J shed 0 bases, with 5 bases lying between them. This CDR3 spans 14 amino acids. Germline CDR1 is SGHND and CDR2 is FRSKSL. The sequenced CDR3 bases are TGTGCCAGCAGTTTAGGGCCTAGTCAAAACACCTTGTAC. It translates to CASSLGPSQNTLY. The full CDR3 is CASSLGPSQNTLYF.

About this clone itself: Gene names are the mouse ones. The CDR3 end falls 1 residue outside the read, so it is completed with the germline J gene. The chain links TRBV16 to TRBJ1-5, with D unresolved. Germline lookup yields CDR1 SGHSA and CDR2 FRNQAP. CDR3 length: 12 residues. V dropped 0 bases and J dropped 7 bases, with 4 bases sitting between them. The sequenced part of the CDR3 DNA is TGTGCAAGCAGCTTAGATCAACAGGCTCCGCTT. It codes for CASSLDQQAPL. The entire CDR3 protein reads CASSLDQQAPLF.

This clone is a singleton in its sample. Gene names and germline match the mouse. The read finishes 1 residue shy of the CDR3 end, and the germline J gene is used to complete it. V is TRBV13-2 and J is TRBJ2-7, with TRBD2 matching 10 bases. Germline CDR1 NNHNN, CDR2 SYGAGS (reference sequence). J lost 0 bases, V lost 3 bases, and 9 bases had no gene match. The CDR3 spans 17 residues. CDR3 DNA (partial): TGTGCCAGCGGTGGTCCACTGGGGGGGGTGAGCTCCTATGAACAGTAC. The encoded protein is CASGGPLGGVSSYEQY. The full-length CDR3 reads as CASGGPLGGVSSYEQYF.

Judged by abundance, this clone is large. Mouse names are used for the genes. CDR3 bases read: TGTGCCAGCAGTCCTGGGACTGGGGGTTATGAACAGTAC. Protein sequence: CASSPGTGGYEQY. The full CDR3 is CASSPGTGGYEQYF. The J gene is TRBJ2-7, the V gene TRBV26; 11 nucleotides match TRBD2. The CDR3 goes on 1 residue after the read ends, and that part is filled in from the germline J gene. Germline CDR1 KGHPV, CDR2 FQNQEV (reference sequence). CDR3 length: 14 amino acids. J lost 4 bases, V lost 4 bases, and 3 bases had no gene match.